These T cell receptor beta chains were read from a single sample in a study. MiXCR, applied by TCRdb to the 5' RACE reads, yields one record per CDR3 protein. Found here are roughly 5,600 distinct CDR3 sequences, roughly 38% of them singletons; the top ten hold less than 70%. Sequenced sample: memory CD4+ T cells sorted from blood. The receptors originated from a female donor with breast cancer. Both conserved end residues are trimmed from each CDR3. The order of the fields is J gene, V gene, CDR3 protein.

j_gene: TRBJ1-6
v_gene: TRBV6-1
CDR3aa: ASSEVGRHSPLH

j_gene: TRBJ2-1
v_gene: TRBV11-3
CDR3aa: ASSLGLAGTIGEQF

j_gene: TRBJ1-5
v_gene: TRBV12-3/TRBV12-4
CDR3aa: AGSSSPGEGNQPQH

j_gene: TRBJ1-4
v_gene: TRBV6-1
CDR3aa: ASSEGVAEKLF

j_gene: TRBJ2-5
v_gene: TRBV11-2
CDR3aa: ASSLRALAEETQY

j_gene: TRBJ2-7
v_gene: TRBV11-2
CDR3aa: ASSLQPGSSDEQY

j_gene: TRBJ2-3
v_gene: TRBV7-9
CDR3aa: ASSFPTDTQY

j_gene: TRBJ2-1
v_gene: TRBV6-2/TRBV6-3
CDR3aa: ASRSGGASYNEQF

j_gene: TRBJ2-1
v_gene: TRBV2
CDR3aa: ASRPGHGEQF

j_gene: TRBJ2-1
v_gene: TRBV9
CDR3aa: ASSVVVRGYNEQF

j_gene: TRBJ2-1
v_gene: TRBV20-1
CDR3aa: SARKCGRSYNEQF

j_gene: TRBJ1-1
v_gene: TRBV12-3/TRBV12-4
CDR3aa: ASSSQTGSTEAF

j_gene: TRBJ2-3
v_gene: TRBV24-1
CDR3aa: ATSDPGTSVIGTDTQY